The next 27 T cell receptor beta chains were all read from a single sample in a study of technical replicates of blood from several donors. The data were produced by immunoSEQ multiplex PCR, yet TCRdb's version contains in-frame clones alone and is incomplete. The sample has 65,000 to 80,000 clones, 95% to 98% seen once; the top ten hold around 0.3%. The sample comprised T cells isolated from PBMCs. The receptors come from a human donor in good health.

The rearrangement joins TRBV27 to TRBJ1-2; the D gene is possibly TRBD1 (6 bases). The CDR3 sequence is 16 residues long. Germline assignment: CDR1 MNHEY and CDR2 SMNVEV (reference sequence). The V and J ends lost 2 bases and 7 bases respectively, with 20 bases between them. The CDR3 protein is CASSLGGGLLYSGYTF. In DNA form, the CDR3 reads TGTGCCAGCAGTTTAGGGGGCGGGCTGTTATATAGTGGCTACACCTTC.

The chain links TRBV7-2 to TRBJ2-3; 12 bases are a match to TRBD2. Germline lookup yields CDR1 SGHTA and CDR2 FQGNSA. This CDR3 region has 16 residues. With 5 bases clipped from V and 0 bases from J, the junction kept 3 bases outside the gene matches. The chain's CDR3 is CASSDGLAGSTDTQYF. CDR3 sequence (DNA): TGTGCCAGCAGCGATGGACTAGCGGGAAGCACAGATACGCAGTATTTT.

This chain joins TRBV27 and TRBJ1-2, with TRBD1 matching 10 bases. Germline assignment: CDR1 MNHEY and CDR2 SMNVEV (reference sequence). V shed 0 bases and J 6 bases; nucleotides not matched to a gene: 13. The CDR3 runs to 18 residues. CDR3 nucleotide sequence: TGTGCCAGCAGTTTATCCGAAGGCTTTGACAGGGGGCGCGATGGCTACACCTTC. This codes for CASSLSEGFDRGRDGYTF.

This chain links TRBV18 with TRBJ1-1; the match to TRBD1 covers 9 bases. Germline V lookup: CDR1 KGHSH, CDR2 LQKENI. The CDR3 loop spans 14 amino acids. The trim removed 0 bases at V and 6 bases at J, leaving 2 bases unmatched. The CDR3 nucleotides read TGTGCCAGCTCACCACCGGGACAGGGTGCTGAAGCTTTCTTT. This gives the protein CASSPPGQGAEAFF.

The chain carries TRBV6-1 and TRBJ2-2, with D possibly being TRBD2 (5 bases). Trimming removed 3 bases from V and 6 bases from J, with 11 bases in between. Germline V gene data show CDR1 as MNHNS and CDR2 as SASEGT. This CDR3 has 14 amino acids. The CDR3 DNA follows: TGTGCCAGCAGTGATGACTACCTGGCCGGGGAGCTGTTTTTT. It specifies CASSDDYLAGELFF.

CDR3 bases: TGTGCCAGCAGCTTATCAGGGCCCAATCAGCCCCAGCATTTT. Protein sequence: CASSLSGPNQPQHF. The J gene is TRBJ1-5, the V gene TRBV7-3, with D possibly matching TRBD1 (5 bases). Germline V gives CDR1 SGHTA, CDR2 FQGTGA. This CDR3 has 14 amino acids. Trimming took 2 bases from V and 3 from J, leaving 8 bases between them.

The chain employs TRBV6-7 and TRBJ2-3, with a weak D call TRBD1 (5 bases). TRBV6-7 is an ORF for which the function is uncertain. CDR3 size: 14 residues. Trimming took off 11 bases at V and 2 bases at J, with 17 bases between the two ends. CDR3 in DNA: TGTGCCTGTTTCCGCGACAGCTTCACAGATACGCAGTATTTT. This encodes CACFRDSFTDTQYF.

The rearrangement uses TRBV6-5 and TRBJ2-3; 9 bases match TRBD1. The germline V gene encodes CDR1 MNHEY and CDR2 SVGAGI. The CDR3 is 15 residues long. The junction had 3 bases not matched to a gene; V was cut back by 1 base and J by 4 bases. The DNA for the CDR3 is TGTGCCAGCAGTTACTACAGGGGGCGCCCAGATACGCAGTATTTT. Translating it yields CASSYYRGRPDTQYF.

This chain uses TRBV7-8 with TRBJ1-2, with unresolved D. The ends were cut back, 4 bases at V and 10 bases at J, with 13 bases in the middle. The V gene's germline CDR1 is SGHVS and CDR2 FQNEAQ. The CDR3 consists of 12 residues. Here the CDR3 DNA reads TGTGCCAGCAGCTCAATCGACTCGTTCTACACCTTC. Amino acid sequence: CASSSIDSFYTF.

This chain uses TRBV19 with TRBJ2-1; D gene uncertain. CDR1 and CDR2 (germline): LNHDA, SQIVND (reference sequence). The CDR3 sequence is 14 residues long. Trimming took 2 bases from V and 4 from J, leaving 9 bases between them. The CDR3 reads CASSILNSYNEQFF. Written as DNA, the CDR3 is TGTGCCAGTAGTATATTAAACAGTTACAATGAGCAGTTCTTC.

The chain is built from TRBV21-1 and TRBJ2-5; the D segment call TRBD1 is taken from the table without a DNA check. TRBV21-1 is designated a pseudogene. The CDR3 sequence is 17 residues long. The CDR3 DNA follows: TGTGCCAGCAGCAAAGCGCAAGGGACAAAAGGTCAAGAGACCCAGTACTTC. It specifies CASSKAQGTKGQETQYF.

V is TRBV6-5 and J is TRBJ2-1; weak D call: TRBD2 (5 bases). This CDR3 has 14 residues. Between the trimmed V and J ends, which lost 6 bases and 4 bases, there was a span of 13 bases. CDR1 and CDR2 (germline): MNHEY, SVGAGI. In nucleotides, the CDR3 is TGTGCCAGCAGCCTAGCTGGAGGTTACAATGAGCAGTTCTTC. This encodes CASSLAGGYNEQFF.

The chain combines TRBV7-2 with TRBJ2-5; weak D call: TRBD1 (6 bases). CDR3 length: 15 residues. The V and J ends lost 2 bases and 5 bases respectively, with 15 bases between them. Germline assignment: CDR1 SGHTA and CDR2 FQGNSA. CDR3 sequence: CASSLRWGQRETQYF. The CDR3 DNA reads TGTGCCAGCAGCTTAAGGTGGGGGCAGCGGGAGACCCAGTACTTC.

V usage is TRBV10-2 and J usage is TRBJ2-5; TRBD2 agrees at 11 bases. The CDR3 is made up of 16 amino acids. V dropped 6 bases and J dropped 1; count of bases not matched to a gene: 7. Per the germline V gene, CDR1 is WSHSY and CDR2 is SAAADI. The CDR3 sequence is CASSLASGRRQETQYF. DNA of the CDR3: TGCGCCAGCAGCCTGGCTAGCGGGAGGCGCCAAGAGACCCAGTACTTC.

The chain has TRBV4-3 and TRBJ2-7, with 11 bases identical to TRBD1. The CDR3 totals 15 residues. The germline V gene encodes CDR1 LGHNA and CDR2 YSLEER. V lost 4 bases, J lost 1 base, and 3 bases stayed unmatched. The CDR3 nucleotides read TGCGCCAGCAGCCCCGGGACAGGGGGTTCCTACGAGCAGTACTTC. Translated: CASSPGTGGSYEQYF.

The V call is TRBV9, the J call TRBJ2-1, with D perhaps TRBD2 (6 bases). The germline V and J ends were trimmed by 3 bases and 4 bases, with 14 bases remaining between them. There are 15 residues in the CDR3. Germline CDR1 SGDLS, CDR2 YYNGEE. The CDR3 here is CASSARGTLYNEQFF. The CDR3 bases are TGTGCCAGCAGCGCTCGCGGGACTTTATACAATGAGCAGTTCTTC.

The gene calls are TRBV2 and TRBJ1-2, with TRBD1 matching 9 bases. V trimming: 6 bases; J trimming: 7 bases; junction bases outside the gene matches: 9. CDR1 is SNHLY and CDR2 is FYNNEI in the germline V gene. The CDR3 spans 14 residues. In DNA form, the CDR3 reads TGTGCCAGCAGACCTGACAGGGGGGGAAGTGGCTACACCTTC. Protein sequence: CASRPDRGGSGYTF. The full variable domain, with the rest looked up from reference TRBV2 and TRBJ1-2, is EPEVTQTPSHQVTQMGQEVILRCVPISNHLYFYWYRQILGQKVEFLVSFYNNEISEKSEIFDDQFSVERPDGSNFTLKIRSTKLEDSAMYFCASRPDRGGSGYTFGSGTRLTVV.

The chain carries TRBV7-3 and TRBJ2-2; 8 bases line up with TRBD1. The CDR3 runs to 15 residues. Germline loops: CDR1 SGHTA, CDR2 FQGTGA. V shed 4 bases, J shed 3 bases, and the junction held 4 bases outside the gene matches. The CDR3 sequence is CASSSGQGYTGELFF. CDR3 sequence (DNA): TGTGCCAGCAGCTCCGGACAGGGCTACACCGGGGAGCTGTTTTTT. Full variable domain (outside the CDR3, taken from reference TRBV7-3 and TRBJ2-2): GAGVSQTPSNKVTEKGKYVELRCDPISGHTALYWYRQSLGQGPEFLIYFQGTGAADDSGLPNDRFFAVRPEGSVSTLKIQRTERGDSAVYLCASSSGQGYTGELFFGEGSRLTVL.

The chain joins TRBV6-5 to TRBJ2-7, with D possibly TRBD2 on 7 matching bases. There are 16 residues in the CDR3. The germline V and J ends were trimmed by 0 bases and 0 bases, with 12 bases remaining between them. CDR1 and CDR2 (germline): MNHEY, SVGAGI. CDR3: CASSYSEGEGSYEQYF. The CDR3 DNA reads TGTGCCAGCAGTTACTCGGAGGGGGAGGGCTCCTACGAGCAGTACTTC.

The chain employs TRBV2 and TRBJ1-5; no clear D gene. Germline CDR1 reads SNHLY; CDR2 reads FYNNEI. The CDR3 spans 14 residues. The ends were cut back, 5 bases at V and 0 bases at J, with 8 bases in the middle. This CDR3 is CASSPDNSNQPQHF. The CDR3 bases are TGTGCCAGCAGTCCCGACAATAGCAATCAGCCCCAGCATTTT.

V is TRBV5-1 and J is TRBJ1-1; D is unresolved. The V gene's germline CDR1 is SGHRS and CDR2 YFSETQ. Trimming took off 3 bases at V and 2 bases at J, with 8 bases between the two ends. The CDR3 is made up of 13 amino acids. CDR3 DNA: TGCGCCAGCAGCTCCACATCAAACACTGAAGCTTTCTTT. As protein: CASSSTSNTEAFF.

The chain couples TRBV15 to TRBJ2-1; TRBD2 agrees at 8 bases. This CDR3 comprises 16 residues. V shed 1 base and J 10 bases; nucleotides not matched to a gene: 12. The germline gives CDR1 LNHNV, CDR2 YYDKDF (reference sequence). CDR3 residues: CATSRVPGGARGEQFF. CDR3 bases: TGTGCCACCAGCAGAGTACCGGGAGGGGCTAGGGGAGAGCAGTTCTTC.

The J gene is TRBJ2-2, the V gene TRBV9; 10 nucleotides agree with TRBD2. Losses at the gene ends were 3 bases for V and 7 bases for J; bases not matched to a gene: 6. CDR3 size: 15 residues. Germline V gene lookup returns CDR1 SGDLS and CDR2 YYNGEE. CDR3 residues: CASSGSGRADGELFF. CDR3 nucleotide sequence: TGTGCCAGCAGCGGAAGCGGGAGGGCTGACGGGGAGCTGTTTTTT.

This chain joins TRBV7-3 and TRBJ2-2, with 9 positions matching TRBD1. The CDR3 sequence is 18 residues long. Germline V CDR1 and CDR2: SGHTA, FQGTGA. The V gene end was trimmed by 0 bases and the J gene end by 6 bases; junction bases not matched to a gene: 11. CDR3 in amino acids: CASSLTILPGQGPGELFF. DNA of the CDR3: TGTGCCAGCAGCTTAACCATTCTTCCGGGACAGGGCCCCGGGGAGCTGTTTTTT. Looking up the rest from reference TRBV7-3 and TRBJ2-2 gives the full variable domain: GAGVSQTPSNKVTEKGKYVELRCDPISGHTALYWYRQSLGQGPEFLIYFQGTGAADDSGLPNDRFFAVRPEGSVSTLKIQRTERGDSAVYLCASSLTILPGQGPGELFFGEGSRLTVL.

This rearrangement joins TRBV30 to TRBJ2-1, with D perhaps TRBD2 (6 bases). V shed 2 bases and J shed 8 bases, with 10 bases lying between them. The CDR3 contains 12 residues. CDR1 is GTSNPN and CDR2 is SVGIG in the germline V gene (reference sequence). This CDR3 is CAWSLRDDEQFF. The DNA of the CDR3 is TGTGCCTGGAGTTTGCGGGACGATGAGCAGTTCTTC.

The chain has TRBV4-3 and TRBJ2-7; TRBD1 is a possible D gene (5 bases). CDR1 is LGHNA and CDR2 is YSLEER in the germline V gene. Trimming stripped 3 bases from V and 1 base from J, with 10 bases between. The CDR3 runs 14 residues. CDR3 loop: CASSHSQGSYEQYF. Written as DNA, the CDR3 is TGCGCCAGCAGCCATTCGCAGGGTTCCTACGAGCAGTACTTC.

This chain connects TRBV27 to TRBJ2-1; TRBD2 might be the D (6 bases). The CDR3 runs 12 residues. In germline, CDR1 is MNHEY, CDR2 SMNVEV (reference sequence). Trimming took off 11 bases at V and 9 bases at J, with 17 bases between the two ends. The CDR3 DNA is TGTGCCTCCGGAGGGCCCTTCGTTGAGCAGTTCTTC. Amino acids: CASGGPFVEQFF.